This T cell receptor (beta chain) was recovered during a study of blood T cell repertoires in COVID-19. Turning to the study itself: Donors in the United States, Italy and Spain gave samples during acute or convalescent COVID-19. Sources were T cells, B-cell-depleted T cells, or PBMCs; the material itself was cDNA or gDNA.

Authors' data handling: Amplified reference gene primers provided the basis for estimating nucleated cell counts. Only in-frame clones appear in the TCRdb table, and some are missing; sequencing was by immunoSEQ multiplex PCR. The V and J calls and clone size come from that table; D and trimming were worked out from the DNA. The sample lists under 300,000 clones, about 84% occurring once. J gave up 6 bases and V 4 bases, and 5 bases lay outside the gene matches. Looked up from germline, CDR1 is SGHDN and CDR2 is FVKESK. The CDR3 spans 13 residues. The sequence derives from a man older than 75 with acute or convalescent COVID-19. Sequencing was performed on peripheral blood. The chain employs TRBV14 and TRBJ1-1; 7 bases map to TRBD1. CDR3 loop: CASSRAGGPEAFF. CDR3 bases: TGTGCCAGCAGCCGGGCAGGGGGTCCTGAAGCTTTCTTT.